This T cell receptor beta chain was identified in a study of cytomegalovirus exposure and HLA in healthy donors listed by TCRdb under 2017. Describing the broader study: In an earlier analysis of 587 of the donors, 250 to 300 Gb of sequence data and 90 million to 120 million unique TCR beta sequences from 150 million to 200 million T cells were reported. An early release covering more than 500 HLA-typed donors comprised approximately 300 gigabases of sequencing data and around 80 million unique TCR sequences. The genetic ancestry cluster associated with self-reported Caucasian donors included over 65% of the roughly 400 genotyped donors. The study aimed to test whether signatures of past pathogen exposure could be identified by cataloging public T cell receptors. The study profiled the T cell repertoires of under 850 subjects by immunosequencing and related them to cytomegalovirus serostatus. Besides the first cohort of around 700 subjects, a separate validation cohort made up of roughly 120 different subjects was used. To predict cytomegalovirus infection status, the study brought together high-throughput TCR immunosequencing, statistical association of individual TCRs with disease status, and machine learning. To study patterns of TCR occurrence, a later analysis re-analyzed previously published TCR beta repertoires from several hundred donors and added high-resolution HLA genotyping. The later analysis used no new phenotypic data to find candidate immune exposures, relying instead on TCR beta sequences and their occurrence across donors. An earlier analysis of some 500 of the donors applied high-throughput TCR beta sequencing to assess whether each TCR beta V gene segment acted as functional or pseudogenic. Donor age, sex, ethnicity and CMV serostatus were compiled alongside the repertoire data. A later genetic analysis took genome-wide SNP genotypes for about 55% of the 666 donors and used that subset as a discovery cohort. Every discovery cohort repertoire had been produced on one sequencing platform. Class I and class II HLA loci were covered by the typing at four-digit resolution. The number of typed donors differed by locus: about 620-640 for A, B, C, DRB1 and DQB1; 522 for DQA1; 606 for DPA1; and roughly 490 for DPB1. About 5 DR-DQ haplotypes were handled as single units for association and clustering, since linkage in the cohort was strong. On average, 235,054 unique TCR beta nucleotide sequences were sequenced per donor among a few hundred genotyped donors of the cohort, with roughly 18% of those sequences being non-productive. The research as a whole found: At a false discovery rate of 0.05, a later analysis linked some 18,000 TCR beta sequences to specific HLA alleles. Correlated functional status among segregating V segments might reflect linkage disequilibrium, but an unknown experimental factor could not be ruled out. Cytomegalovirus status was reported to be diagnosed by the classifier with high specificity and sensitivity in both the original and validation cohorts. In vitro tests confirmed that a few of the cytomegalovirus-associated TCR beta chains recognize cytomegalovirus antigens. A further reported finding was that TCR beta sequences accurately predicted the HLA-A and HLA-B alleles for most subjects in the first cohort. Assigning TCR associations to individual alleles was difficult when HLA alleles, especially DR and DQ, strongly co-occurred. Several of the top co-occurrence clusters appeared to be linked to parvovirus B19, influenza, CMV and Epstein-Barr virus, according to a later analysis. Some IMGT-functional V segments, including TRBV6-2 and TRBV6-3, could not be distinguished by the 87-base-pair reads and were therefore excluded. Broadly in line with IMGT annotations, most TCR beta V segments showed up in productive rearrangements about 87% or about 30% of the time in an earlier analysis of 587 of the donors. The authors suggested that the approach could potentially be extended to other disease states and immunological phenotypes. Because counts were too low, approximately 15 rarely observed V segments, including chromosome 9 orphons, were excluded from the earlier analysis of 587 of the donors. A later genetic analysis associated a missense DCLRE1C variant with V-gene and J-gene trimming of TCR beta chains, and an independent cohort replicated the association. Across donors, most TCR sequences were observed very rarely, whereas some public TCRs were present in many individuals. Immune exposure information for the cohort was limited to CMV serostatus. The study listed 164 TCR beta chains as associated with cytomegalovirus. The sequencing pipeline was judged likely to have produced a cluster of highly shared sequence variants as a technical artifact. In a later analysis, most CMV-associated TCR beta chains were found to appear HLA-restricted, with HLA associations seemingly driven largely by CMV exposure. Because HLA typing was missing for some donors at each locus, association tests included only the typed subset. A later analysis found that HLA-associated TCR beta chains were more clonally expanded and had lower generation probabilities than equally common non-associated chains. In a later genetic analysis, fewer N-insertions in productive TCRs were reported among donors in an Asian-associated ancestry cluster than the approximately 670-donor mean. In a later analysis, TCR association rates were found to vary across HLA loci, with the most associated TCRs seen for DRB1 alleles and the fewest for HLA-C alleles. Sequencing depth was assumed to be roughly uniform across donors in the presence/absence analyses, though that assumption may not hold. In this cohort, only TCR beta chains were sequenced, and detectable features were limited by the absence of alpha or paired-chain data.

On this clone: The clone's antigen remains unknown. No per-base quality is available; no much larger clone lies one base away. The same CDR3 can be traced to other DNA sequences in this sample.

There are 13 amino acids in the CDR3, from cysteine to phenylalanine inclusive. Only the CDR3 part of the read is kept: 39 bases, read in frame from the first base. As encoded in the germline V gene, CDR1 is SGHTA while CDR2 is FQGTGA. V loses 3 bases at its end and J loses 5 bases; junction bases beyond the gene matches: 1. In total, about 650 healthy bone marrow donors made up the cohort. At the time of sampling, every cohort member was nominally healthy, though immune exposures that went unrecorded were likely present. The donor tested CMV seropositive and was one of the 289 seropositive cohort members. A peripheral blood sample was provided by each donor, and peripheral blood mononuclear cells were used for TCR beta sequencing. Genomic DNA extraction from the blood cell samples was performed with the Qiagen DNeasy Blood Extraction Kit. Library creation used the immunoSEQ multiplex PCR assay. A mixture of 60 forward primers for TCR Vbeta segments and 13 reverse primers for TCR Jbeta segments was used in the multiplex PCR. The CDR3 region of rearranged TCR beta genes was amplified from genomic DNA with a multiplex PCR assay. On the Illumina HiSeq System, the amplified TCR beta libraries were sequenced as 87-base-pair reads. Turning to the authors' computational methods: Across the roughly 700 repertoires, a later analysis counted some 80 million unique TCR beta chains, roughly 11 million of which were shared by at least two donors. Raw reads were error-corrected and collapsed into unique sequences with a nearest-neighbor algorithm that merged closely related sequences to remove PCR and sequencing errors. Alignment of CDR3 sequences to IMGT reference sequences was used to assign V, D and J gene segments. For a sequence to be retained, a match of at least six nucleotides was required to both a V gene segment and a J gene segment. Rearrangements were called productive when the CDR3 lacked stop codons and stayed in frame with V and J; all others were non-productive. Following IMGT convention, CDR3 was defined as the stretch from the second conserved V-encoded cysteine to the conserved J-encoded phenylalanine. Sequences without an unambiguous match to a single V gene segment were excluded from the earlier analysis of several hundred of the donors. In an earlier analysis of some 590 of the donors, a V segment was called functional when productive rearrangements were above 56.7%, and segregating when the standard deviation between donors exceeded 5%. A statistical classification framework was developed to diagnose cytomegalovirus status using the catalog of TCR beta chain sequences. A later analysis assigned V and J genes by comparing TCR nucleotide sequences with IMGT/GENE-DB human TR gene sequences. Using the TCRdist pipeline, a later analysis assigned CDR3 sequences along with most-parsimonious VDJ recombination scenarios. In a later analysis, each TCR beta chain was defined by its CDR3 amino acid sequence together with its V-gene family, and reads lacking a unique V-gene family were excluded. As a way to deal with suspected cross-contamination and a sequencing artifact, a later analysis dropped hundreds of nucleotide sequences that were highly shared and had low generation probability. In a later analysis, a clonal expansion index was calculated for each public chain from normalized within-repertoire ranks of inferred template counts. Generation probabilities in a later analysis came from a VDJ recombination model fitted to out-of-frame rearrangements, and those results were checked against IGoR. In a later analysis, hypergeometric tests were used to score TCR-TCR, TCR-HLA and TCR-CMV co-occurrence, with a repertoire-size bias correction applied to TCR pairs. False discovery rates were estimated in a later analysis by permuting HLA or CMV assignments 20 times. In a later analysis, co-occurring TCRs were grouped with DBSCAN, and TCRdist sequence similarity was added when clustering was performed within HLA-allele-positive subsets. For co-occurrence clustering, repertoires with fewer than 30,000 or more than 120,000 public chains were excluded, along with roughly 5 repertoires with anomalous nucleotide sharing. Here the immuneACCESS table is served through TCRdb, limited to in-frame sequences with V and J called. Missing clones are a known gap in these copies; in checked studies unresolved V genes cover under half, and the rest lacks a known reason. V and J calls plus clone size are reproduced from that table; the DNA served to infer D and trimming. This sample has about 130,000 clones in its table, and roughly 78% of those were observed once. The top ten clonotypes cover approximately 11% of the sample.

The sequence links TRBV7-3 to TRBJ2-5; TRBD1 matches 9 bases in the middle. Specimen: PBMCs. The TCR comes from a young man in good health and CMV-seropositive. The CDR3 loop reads CASSLTGGETQYF. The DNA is TGTGCCAGCAGCTTGACAGGGGGTGAGACCCAGTACTTC.